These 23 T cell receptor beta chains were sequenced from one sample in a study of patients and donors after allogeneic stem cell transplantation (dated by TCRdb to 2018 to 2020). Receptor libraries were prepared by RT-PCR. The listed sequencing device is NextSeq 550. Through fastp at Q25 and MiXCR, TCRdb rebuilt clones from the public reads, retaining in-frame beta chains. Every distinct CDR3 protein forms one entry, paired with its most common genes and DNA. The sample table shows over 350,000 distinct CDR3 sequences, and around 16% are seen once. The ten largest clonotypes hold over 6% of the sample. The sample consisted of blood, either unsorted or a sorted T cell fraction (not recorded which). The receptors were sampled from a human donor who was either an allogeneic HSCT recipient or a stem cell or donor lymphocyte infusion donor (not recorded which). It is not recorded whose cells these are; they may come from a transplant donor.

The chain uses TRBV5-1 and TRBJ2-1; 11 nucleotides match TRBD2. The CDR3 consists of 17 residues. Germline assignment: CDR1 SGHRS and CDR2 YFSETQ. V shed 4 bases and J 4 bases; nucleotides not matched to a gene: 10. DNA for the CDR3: TGCGCCAGCAGCGTAGTCCGGGGGACTAGCGGTTACAATGAGCAGTTCTTC. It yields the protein CASSVVRGTSGYNEQFF.

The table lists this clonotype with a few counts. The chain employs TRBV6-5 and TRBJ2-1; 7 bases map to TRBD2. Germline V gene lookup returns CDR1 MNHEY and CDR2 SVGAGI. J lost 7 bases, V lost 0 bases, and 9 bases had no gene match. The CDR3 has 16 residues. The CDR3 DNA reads TGTGCCAGCAGTTACTCGAGTACGGGGGGAGCTAATGAGCAGTTCTTC. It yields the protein CASSYSSTGGANEQFF.

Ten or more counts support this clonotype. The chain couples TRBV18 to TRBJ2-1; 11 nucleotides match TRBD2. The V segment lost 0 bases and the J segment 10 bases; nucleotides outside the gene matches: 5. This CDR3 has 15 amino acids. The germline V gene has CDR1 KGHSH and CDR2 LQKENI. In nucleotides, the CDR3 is TGTGCCAGCTCACCACCGGTGGCTAGCGGGGGGGAGCAGTTCTTC. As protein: CASSPPVASGGEQFF. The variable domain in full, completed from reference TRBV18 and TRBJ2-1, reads NAGVMQNPRHLVRRRGQEARLRCSPMKGHSHVYWYRQLPEEGLKFMVYLQKENIIDESGMPKERFSAEFPKEGPSILRIQQVVRGDSAAYFCASSPPVASGGEQFFGPGTRLTVL.

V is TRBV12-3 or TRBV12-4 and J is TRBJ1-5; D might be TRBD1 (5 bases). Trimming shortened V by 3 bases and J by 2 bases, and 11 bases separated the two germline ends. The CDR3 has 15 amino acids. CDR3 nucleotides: TGTGCCAGCAGTTTCAGGGAGAGGGGCAATCAGCCCCAGCATTTT. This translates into CASSFRERGNQPQHF.

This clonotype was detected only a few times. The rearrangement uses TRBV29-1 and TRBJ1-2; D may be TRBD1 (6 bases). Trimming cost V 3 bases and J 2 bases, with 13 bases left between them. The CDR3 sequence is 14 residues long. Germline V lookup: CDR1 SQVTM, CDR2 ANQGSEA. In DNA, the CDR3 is TGCAGCGTTGAGCCCCCCGGACAGAACTATGGCTACACCTTC. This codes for CSVEPPGQNYGYTF. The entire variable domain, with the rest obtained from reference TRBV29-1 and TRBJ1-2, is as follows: SAVISQKPSRDICQRGTSLTIQCQVDSQVTMMFWYRQQPGQSLTLIATANQGSEATYESGFVIDKFPISRPNLTFSTLTVSNMSPEDSSIYLCSVEPPGQNYGYTFGSGTRLTVV.

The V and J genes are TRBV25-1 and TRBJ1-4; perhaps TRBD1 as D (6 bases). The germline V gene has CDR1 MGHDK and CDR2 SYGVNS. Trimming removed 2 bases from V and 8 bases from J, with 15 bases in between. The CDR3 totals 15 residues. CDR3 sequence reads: CASSEGGGSHEKLFF. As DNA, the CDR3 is TGTGCCAGCAGTGAAGGAGGGGGGAGCCACGAAAAACTGTTTTTT.

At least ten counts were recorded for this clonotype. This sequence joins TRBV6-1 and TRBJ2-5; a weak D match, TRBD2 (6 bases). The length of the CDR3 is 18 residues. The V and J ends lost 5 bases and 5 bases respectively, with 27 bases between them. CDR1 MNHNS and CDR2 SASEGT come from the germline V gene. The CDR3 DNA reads TGTGCCAGCAGTCTCTCTACTAGCCTCGGCCCCTGGGGGGAGACCCAGTACTTC. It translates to CASSLSTSLGPWGETQYF.

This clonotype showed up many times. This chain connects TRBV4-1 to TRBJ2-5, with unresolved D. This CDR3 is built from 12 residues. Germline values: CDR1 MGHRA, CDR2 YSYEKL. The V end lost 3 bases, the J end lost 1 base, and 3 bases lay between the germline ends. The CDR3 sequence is CASSHPQETQYF. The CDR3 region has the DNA TGCGCCAGCAGCCACCCCCAAGAGACCCAGTACTTC.

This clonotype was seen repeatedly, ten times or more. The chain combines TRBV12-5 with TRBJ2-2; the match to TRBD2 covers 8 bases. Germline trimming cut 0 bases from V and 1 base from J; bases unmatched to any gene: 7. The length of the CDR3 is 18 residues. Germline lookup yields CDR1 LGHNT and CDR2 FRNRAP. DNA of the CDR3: TGTGCTAGTGGTTTGGTACTTGGGCTAGCGGGGAACACCGGGGAGCTGTTTTTT. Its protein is CASGLVLGLAGNTGELFF. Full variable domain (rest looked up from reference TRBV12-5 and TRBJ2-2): DARVTQTPRHKVTEMGQEVTMRCQPILGHNTVFWYRQTMMQGLELLAYFRNRAPLDDSGMPKDRFSAEMPDATLATLKIQPSEPRDSAVYFCASGLVLGLAGNTGELFFGEGSRLTVL.

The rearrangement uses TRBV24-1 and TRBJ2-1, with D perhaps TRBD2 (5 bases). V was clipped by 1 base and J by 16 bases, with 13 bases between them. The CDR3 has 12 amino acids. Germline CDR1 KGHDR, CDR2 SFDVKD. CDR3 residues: CATSDFSQRLFF. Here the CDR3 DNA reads TGTGCCACCAGTGATTTTAGCCAGAGACTATTCTTC.

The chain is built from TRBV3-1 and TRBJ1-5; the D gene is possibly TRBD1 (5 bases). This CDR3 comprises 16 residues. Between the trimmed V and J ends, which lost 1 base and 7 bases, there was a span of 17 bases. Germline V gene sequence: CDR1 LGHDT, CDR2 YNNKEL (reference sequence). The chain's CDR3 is CASSQGGPGMWQPQHF. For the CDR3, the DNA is TGTGCCAGCAGCCAAGGGGGTCCAGGGATGTGGCAGCCCCAGCATTTT.

The chain's CDR3 is CSARSYRDGGSADTQYF. CDR3 sequence (DNA): TGCAGTGCTAGGAGCTACCGGGACGGTGGTTCGGCCGATACGCAGTATTTT. This sequence joins TRBV20-1 and TRBJ2-3; D may be TRBD1 or TRBD2 (5 bases each). Germline V CDR1 and CDR2: DFQATT, SNEGSKA (reference sequence). This CDR3 contains 17 residues. V lost 3 bases and J lost 6, with 25 bases in between.

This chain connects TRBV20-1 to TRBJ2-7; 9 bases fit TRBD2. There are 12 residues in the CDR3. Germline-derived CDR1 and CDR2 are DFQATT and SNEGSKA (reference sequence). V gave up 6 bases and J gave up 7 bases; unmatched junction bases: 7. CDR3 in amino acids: CSADSGRNEQYF. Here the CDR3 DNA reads TGCAGTGCGGACAGCGGGAGGAATGAGCAGTACTTC.

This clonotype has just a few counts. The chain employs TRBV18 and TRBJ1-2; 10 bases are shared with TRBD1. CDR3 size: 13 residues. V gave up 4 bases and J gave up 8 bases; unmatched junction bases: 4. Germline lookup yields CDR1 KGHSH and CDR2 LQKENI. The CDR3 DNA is TGTGCCAGCTCACTCGACAGGGGGCGAGGCTACACCTTC. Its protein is CASSLDRGRGYTF.

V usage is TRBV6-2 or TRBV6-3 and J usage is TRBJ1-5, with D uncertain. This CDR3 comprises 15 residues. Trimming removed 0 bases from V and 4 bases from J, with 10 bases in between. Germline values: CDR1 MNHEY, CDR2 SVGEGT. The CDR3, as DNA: TGTGCCAGCAGTTACTCGTCCCAGTGGAATCAGCCCCAGCATTTT. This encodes CASSYSSQWNQPQHF.

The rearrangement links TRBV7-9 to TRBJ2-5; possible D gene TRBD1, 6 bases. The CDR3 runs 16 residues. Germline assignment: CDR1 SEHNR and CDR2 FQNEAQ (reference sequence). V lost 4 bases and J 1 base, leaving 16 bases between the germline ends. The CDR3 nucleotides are TGTGCCAGCAGCTCTCTACAGGGCTCTTTCCAAGAGACCCAGTACTTC. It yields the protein CASSSLQGSFQETQYF.

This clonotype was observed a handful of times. DNA for the CDR3: TGTGCCAGCAGCCGAGGTGGAACCCTAGGGGTTGAGCAGTTCTTC. Protein sequence: CASSRGGTLGVEQFF. The rearrangement joins TRBV6-2 or TRBV6-3 to TRBJ2-1; TRBD1 might be the D (5 bases). V lost 6 bases, J lost 9 bases, and 21 bases lay in between. This CDR3 comprises 15 residues. CDR1 and CDR2 (germline): MNHEY, SVGEGT.

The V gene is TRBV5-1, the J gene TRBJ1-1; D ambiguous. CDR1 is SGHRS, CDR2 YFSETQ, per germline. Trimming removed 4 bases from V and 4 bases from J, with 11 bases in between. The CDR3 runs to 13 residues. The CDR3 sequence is CASSAMGSTEAFF. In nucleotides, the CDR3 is TGCGCCAGCAGCGCCATGGGGAGCACTGAAGCTTTCTTT. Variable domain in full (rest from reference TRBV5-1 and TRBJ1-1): KAGVTQTPRYLIKTRGQQVTLSCSPISGHRSVSWYQQTPGQGLQFLFEYFSETQRNKGNFPGRFSGRQFSNSRSEMNVSTLELGDSALYLCASSAMGSTEAFFGQGTRLTVV.

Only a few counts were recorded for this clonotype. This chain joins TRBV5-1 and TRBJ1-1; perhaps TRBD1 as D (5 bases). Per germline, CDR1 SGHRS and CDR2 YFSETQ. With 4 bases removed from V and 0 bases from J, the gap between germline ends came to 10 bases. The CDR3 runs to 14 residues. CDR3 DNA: TGCGCCAGCAGCATACAGGTCATGAACACTGAAGCTTTCTTT. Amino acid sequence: CASSIQVMNTEAFF.

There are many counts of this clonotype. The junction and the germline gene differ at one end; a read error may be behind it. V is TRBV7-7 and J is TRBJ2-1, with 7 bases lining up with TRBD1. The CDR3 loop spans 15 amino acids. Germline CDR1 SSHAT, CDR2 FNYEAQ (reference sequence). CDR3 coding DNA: TGTGCTAGCAGCTTACACAGGGGCCCTTACAATGAGCAGTTCTTC. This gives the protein CASSLHRGPYNEQFF. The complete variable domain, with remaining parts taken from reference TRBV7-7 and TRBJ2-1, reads GAGVSQSPRYKVTKRGQDVTLRCDPISSHATLYWYQQALGQGPEFLTYFNYEAQPDKSGLPSDRFSAERPEGSISTLTIQRTEQRDSAMYRCASSLHRGPYNEQFFGPGTRLTVL.

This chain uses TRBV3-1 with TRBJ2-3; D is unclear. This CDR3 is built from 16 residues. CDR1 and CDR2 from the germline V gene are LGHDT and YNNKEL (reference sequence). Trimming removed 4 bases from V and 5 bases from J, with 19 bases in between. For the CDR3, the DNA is TGTGCCAGCAGCCCCTTATCATCCGGGCCCCTAGATACGCAGTATTTT. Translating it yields CASSPLSSGPLDTQYF.

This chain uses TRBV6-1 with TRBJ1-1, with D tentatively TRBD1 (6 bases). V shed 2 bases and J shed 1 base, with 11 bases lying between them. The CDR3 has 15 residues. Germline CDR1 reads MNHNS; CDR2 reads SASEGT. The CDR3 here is CASSESDRRNTEAFF. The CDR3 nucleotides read TGTGCCAGCAGTGAAAGTGACAGGAGGAACACTGAAGCTTTCTTT.

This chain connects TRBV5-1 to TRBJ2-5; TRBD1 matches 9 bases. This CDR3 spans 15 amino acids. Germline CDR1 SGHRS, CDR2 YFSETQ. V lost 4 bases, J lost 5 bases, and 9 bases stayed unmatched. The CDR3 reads CASSPGQGTWETQYF. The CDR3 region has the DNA TGCGCCAGCAGCCCGGGACAGGGAACGTGGGAGACCCAGTACTTC. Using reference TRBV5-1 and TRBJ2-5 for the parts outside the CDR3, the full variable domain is KAGVTQTPRYLIKTRGQQVTLSCSPISGHRSVSWYQQTPGQGLQFLFEYFSETQRNKGNFPGRFSGRQFSNSRSEMNVSTLELGDSALYLCASSPGQGTWETQYFGPGTRLLVL.